The entry below gives a single T cell receptor beta chain sequence along with its context. This CDR3 is 16 amino acids long. Germline lookup yields CDR1 LNHDA and CDR2 SQIVND (reference sequence). Unmatched junction bases numbered 15, after V lost 5 bases and J lost 7 bases. This record belongs to a study of cytomegalovirus exposure and HLA in healthy donors. In the PCR, 60 Vbeta and 13 Jbeta primers were used. Profiling relied on immunoSEQ multiplex PCR, and the TCRdb table lists in-frame clones only, not all of them. The sample has roughly 120,000 clones, around 80% seen once. V usage is TRBV19 and J usage is TRBJ2-5; TRBD2 agrees at 8 bases. This clonotype was sampled from a man aged 50 or older in good health and CMV-seronegative. Sequencing was carried out using PBMCs. CDR3 sequence: CASSPLGAGGRGTQYF. The DNA of the CDR3 is TGTGCCAGTAGTCCCCTGGGGGCGGGGGGTAGGGGGACCCAGTACTTC.